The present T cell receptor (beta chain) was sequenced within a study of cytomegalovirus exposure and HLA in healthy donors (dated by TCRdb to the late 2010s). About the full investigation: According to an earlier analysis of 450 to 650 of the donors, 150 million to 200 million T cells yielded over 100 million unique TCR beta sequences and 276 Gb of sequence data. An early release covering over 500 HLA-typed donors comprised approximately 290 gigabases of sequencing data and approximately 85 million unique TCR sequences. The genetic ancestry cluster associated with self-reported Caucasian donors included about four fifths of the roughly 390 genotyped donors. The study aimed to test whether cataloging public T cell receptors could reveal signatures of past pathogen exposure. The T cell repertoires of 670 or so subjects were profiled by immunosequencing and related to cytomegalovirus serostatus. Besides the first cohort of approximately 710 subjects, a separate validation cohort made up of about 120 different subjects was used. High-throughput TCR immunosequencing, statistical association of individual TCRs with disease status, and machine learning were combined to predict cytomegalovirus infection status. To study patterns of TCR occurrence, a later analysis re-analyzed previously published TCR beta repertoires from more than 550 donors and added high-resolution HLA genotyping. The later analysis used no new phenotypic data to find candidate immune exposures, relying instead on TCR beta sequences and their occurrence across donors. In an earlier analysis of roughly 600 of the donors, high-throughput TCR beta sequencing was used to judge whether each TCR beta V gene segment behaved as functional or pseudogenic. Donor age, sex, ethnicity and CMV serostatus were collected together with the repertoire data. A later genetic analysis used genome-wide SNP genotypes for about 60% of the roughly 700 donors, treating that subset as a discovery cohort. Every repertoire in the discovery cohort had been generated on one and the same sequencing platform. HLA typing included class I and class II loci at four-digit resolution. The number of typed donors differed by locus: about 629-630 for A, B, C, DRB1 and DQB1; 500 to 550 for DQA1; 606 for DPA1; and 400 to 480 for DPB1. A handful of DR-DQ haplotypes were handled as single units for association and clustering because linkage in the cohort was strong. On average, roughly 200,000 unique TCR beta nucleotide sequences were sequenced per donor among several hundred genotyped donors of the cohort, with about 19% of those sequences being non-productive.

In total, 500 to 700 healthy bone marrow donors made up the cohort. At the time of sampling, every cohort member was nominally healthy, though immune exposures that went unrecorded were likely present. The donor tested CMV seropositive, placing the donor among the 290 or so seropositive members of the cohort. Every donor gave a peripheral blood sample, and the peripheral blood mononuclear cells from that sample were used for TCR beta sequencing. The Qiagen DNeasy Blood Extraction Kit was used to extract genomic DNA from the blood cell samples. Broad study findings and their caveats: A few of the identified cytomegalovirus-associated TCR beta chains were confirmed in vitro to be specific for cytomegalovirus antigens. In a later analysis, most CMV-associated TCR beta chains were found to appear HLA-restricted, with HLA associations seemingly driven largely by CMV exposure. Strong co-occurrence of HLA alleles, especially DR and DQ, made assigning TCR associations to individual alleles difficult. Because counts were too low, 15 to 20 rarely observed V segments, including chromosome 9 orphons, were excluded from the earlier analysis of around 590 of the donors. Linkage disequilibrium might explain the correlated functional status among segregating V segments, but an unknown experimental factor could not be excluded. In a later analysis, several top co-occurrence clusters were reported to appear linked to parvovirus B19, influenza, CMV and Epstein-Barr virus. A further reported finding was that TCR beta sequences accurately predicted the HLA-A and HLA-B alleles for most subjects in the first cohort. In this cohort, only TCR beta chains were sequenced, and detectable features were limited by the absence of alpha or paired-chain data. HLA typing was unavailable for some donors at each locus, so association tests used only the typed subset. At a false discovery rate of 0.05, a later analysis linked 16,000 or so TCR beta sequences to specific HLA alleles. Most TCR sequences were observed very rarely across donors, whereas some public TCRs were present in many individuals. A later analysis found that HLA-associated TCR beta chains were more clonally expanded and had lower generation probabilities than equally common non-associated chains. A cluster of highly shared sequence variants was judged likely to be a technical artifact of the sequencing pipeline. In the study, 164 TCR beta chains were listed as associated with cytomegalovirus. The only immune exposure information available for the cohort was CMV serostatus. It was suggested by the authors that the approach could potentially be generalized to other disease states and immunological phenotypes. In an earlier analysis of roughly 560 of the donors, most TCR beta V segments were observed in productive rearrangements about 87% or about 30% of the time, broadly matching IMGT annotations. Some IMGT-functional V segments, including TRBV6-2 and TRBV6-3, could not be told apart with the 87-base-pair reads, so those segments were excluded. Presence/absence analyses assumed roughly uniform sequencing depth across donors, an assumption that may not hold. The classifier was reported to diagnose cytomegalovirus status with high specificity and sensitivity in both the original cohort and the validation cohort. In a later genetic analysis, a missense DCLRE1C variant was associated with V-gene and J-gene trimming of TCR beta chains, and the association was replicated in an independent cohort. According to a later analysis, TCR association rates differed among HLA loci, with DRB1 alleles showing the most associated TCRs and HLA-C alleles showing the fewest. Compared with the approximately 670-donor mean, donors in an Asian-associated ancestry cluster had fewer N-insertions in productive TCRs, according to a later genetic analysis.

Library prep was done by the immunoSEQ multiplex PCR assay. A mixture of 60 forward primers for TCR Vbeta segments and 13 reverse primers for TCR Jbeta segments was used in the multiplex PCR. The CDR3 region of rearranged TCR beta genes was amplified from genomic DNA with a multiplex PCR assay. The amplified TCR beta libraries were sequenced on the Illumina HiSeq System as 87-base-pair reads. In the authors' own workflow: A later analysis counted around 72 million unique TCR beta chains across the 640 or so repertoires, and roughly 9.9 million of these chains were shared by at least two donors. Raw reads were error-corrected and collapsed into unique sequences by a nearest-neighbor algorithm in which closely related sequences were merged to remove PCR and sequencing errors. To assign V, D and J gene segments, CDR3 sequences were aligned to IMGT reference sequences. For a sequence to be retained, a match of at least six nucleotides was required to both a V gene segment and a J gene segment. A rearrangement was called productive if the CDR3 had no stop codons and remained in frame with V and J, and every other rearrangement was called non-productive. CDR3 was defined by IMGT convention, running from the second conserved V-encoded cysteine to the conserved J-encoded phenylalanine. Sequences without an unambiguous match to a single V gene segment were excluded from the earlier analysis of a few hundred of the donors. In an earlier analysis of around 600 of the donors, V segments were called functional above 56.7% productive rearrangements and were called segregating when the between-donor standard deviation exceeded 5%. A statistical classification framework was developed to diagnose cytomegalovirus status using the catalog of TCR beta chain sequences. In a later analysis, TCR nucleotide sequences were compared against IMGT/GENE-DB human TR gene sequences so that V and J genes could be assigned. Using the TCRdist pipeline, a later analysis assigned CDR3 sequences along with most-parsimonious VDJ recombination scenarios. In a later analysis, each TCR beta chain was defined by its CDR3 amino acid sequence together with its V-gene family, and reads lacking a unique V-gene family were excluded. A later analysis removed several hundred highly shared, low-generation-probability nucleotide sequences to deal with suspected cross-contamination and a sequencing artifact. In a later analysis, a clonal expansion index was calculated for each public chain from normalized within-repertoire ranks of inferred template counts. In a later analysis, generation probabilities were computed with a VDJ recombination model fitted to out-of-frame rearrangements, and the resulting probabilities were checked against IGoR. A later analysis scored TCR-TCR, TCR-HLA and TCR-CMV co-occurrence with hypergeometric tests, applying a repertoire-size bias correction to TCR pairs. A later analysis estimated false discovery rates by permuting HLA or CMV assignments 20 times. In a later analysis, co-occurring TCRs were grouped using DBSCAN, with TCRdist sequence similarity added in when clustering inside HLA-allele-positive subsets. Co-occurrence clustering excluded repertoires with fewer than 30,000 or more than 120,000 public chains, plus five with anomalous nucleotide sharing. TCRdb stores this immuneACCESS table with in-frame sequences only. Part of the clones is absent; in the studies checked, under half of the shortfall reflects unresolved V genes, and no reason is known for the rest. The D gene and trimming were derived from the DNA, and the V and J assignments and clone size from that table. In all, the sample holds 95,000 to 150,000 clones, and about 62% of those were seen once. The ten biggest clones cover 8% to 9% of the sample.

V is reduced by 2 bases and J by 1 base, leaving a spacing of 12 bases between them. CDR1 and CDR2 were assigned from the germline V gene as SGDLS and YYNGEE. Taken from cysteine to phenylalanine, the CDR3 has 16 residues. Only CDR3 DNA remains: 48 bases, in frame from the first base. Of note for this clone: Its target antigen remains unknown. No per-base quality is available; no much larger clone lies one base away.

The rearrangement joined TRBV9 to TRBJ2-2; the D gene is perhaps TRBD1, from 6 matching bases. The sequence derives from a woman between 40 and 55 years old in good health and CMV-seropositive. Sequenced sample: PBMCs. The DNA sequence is TGTGCCAGCAGCGTCACTGTAGGGGGGAACACCGGGGAGCTGTTTTTT. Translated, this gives CASSVTVGGNTGELFF.